The 15 T cell receptor beta chains below all came from one sample that was sequenced in a study of T cell changes during pregnancy in multiple sclerosis. Repertoires were generated with immunoSEQ multiplex PCR, while TCRdb's copy carries only in-frame clones and drops some. The sample holds about 69,000 clones, roughly 88% seen once. The starting material was peripheral blood, obtained in the third trimester of pregnancy. These receptors were obtained from a female donor with multiple sclerosis, enrolled in a pregnancy study.

The rearrangement links TRBV2 to TRBJ2-1; D gene ambiguous. The CDR3 totals 15 residues. The V end was cut by 3 bases, the J end by 0 bases, with 9 bases between. Germline V gene lookup returns CDR1 SNHLY and CDR2 FYNNEI. This CDR3 is CASSDQSSSYNEQFF. The CDR3 DNA reads TGTGCCAGCAGTGATCAGTCAAGCTCCTACAATGAGCAGTTCTTC.

The chain is built from TRBV11-2 and TRBJ1-2, with 10 bases fitting TRBD1. Germline CDR1 and CDR2: SGHAT and FQNNGV. V lost 1 base, J lost 0 bases, and 8 bases stayed unmatched. The CDR3 has 18 residues. The CDR3: CASSLGSGQGWPNYGYTF. The CDR3 region has the DNA TGTGCCAGCAGCTTAGGGTCGGGACAGGGGTGGCCTAACTATGGCTACACCTTC.

The chain combines TRBV7-9 with TRBJ1-1, with D unresolved. The CDR3 spans 14 residues. Germline-derived CDR1 and CDR2 are SEHNR and FQNEAQ (reference sequence). Deletions cut 5 bases from V and 7 bases from J, with 17 bases between. CDR3 residues: CASSPIGVISEAFF. DNA of the CDR3: TGTGCCAGCAGCCCGATCGGGGTAATTAGTGAAGCTTTCTTT.

The V call is TRBV5-4, the J call TRBJ1-2; D possibly corresponds to TRBD1 (5 bases). Germline CDR1 reads SGHNT; CDR2 reads YYREEE (reference sequence). Trimming removed 4 bases at V and 4 bases at J, with 17 bases between. The CDR3 totals 15 residues. As DNA, the CDR3 is TGTGCCAGCAGCCTGGGTGGAGGGACGGGCTATGGCTACACCTTC. Encoded protein: CASSLGGGTGYGYTF.

The chain is built from TRBV7-9 and TRBJ1-3; D perhaps matches TRBD1 (5 bases). The V gene's germline CDR1 is SEHNR and CDR2 FQNEAQ (reference sequence). Trimming cost V 7 bases and J 2 bases, with 9 bases left between them. The CDR3 consists of 13 residues. CDR3 bases: TGTGCCAGCATTGCGGGGGCTGGAAACACCATATATTTT. It codes for CASIAGAGNTIYF.

The V gene is TRBV29-1, the J gene TRBJ2-1; 9 positions agree with TRBD2. The trim removed 4 bases at V and 4 bases at J, leaving 5 bases unmatched. The germline gives CDR1 SQVTM, CDR2 ANQGSEA. The CDR3 has 14 residues. CDR3 DNA sequence: TGCAGCGTTGCTCGGCGGGGGGGATACAATGAGCAGTTCTTC. It yields the protein CSVARRGGYNEQFF.

The V gene is TRBV6-1, the J gene TRBJ2-2; TRBD2 agrees at 10 bases. The CDR3 spans 16 residues. Unmatched junction bases numbered 8, after V lost 3 bases and J lost 7 bases. Per the germline V gene, CDR1 is MNHNS and CDR2 is SASEGT. The CDR3 spells CASSELAGGPSGELFF. DNA of the CDR3: TGTGCCAGCAGTGAGTTAGCGGGGGGTCCCAGCGGGGAGCTGTTTTTT.

The chain combines TRBV12-5 with TRBJ2-3; perhaps TRBD1 as D (5 bases). The CDR3 is 15 residues long. The germline V and J ends were trimmed by 2 bases and 4 bases, with 13 bases remaining between them. Germline V lookup: CDR1 LGHNT, CDR2 FRNRAP. Here the CDR3 DNA reads TGTGCTAGTGGTTTGCGTGGGGCGGCGGCAGATACGCAGTATTTT. It specifies CASGLRGAAADTQYF.

The chain couples TRBV6-6 to TRBJ1-3, with 7 nucleotides matching TRBD1. V lost 2 bases and J lost 0; bases outside the gene matches: 1. The CDR3 is 15 residues long. The V gene's germline CDR1 is MNHNY and CDR2 SVGAGI (reference sequence). CDR3 amino acids: CASSYPGGSGNTIYF. CDR3 nucleotide sequence: TGTGCCAGCAGTTACCCAGGGGGCTCTGGAAACACCATATATTTT.

The J gene is TRBJ2-3, the V gene TRBV28; D unclear. This CDR3 is built from 11 residues. Germline V CDR1 and CDR2: MDHEN, SYDVKM. Trimming pared 4 bases from V and 6 bases from J, leaving 5 bases between. The CDR3 nucleotides are TGTGCCAGCAGTTGGCGGGATACGCAGTATTTT. The encoded protein is CASSWRDTQYF. The full variable domain, rest sourced from reference TRBV28 and TRBJ2-3, is DVKVTQSSRYLVKRTGEKVFLECVQDMDHENMFWYRQDPGLGLRLIYFSYDVKMKEKGDIPEGYSVSREKKERFSLILESASTNQTSMYLCASSWRDTQYFGPGTRLTVL.

The V call is TRBV15, the J call TRBJ2-1; 9 nucleotides line up with TRBD2. V gave up 1 base and J gave up 5 bases; unmatched junction bases: 3. The CDR3 has 15 amino acids. Germline V CDR1 and CDR2: LNHNV, YYDKDF (reference sequence). In DNA, the CDR3 is TGTGCCACCAGCAGAGGGCTAGCGGGGAACAATGAGCAGTTCTTC. It yields the protein CATSRGLAGNNEQFF.

The rearrangement joins TRBV7-3 to TRBJ2-3; the D gene is possibly TRBD2 (5 bases). Germline V gene sequence: CDR1 SGHTA, CDR2 FQGTGA. The CDR3 spans 13 residues. V dropped 8 bases and J dropped 5 bases, with 14 bases sitting between them. CDR3 nucleotide sequence: TGTGCCAGCGCTCTCGGGGTGGTAGATACGCAGTATTTT. It yields the protein CASALGVVDTQYF.

The J gene is TRBJ1-5, the V gene TRBV18; perhaps TRBD1 as D (5 bases). The CDR3 is 13 amino acids. From germline, CDR1 is KGHSH and CDR2 LQKENI. The V gene lost 5 bases and the J gene lost 3 bases, with 8 bases spanning the gap. For the CDR3, the DNA is TGTGCCAGCTCAGCGGGGCTCAATCAGCCCCAGCATTTT. Amino acids: CASSAGLNQPQHF.

The chain links TRBV6-1 to TRBJ2-2; 12 bases match TRBD2. The CDR3 consists of 19 residues. V was pared by 2 bases and J by 3 bases, with 10 bases of the junction left unmatched. The V gene's germline CDR1 is MNHNS and CDR2 SASEGT. The CDR3 here is CASSELAGLAGSHTGELFF. Here the CDR3 DNA reads TGTGCCAGCAGTGAATTGGCGGGACTAGCGGGCTCTCACACCGGGGAGCTGTTTTTT.

The rearrangement links TRBV20-1 to TRBJ2-5; D is unresolved. Germline lookup yields CDR1 DFQATT and CDR2 SNEGSKA (reference sequence). The CDR3 sequence is 11 residues long. V gave up 3 bases and J gave up 5 bases, with 7 bases separating them. In nucleotides, the CDR3 is TGCAGTGCTAGGGCCAGGGAGACCCAGTACTTC. Translating it yields CSARARETQYF.